What follows are 9 T cell receptor beta chains derived from one specimen sequenced in a study of Ad26.COV2.S vaccination and SARS-CoV-2 variants. TCRdb's table, derived via immunoSEQ multiplex PCR, lists solely in-frame clones and lacks some. Here the sample spans about 6,800 clones, 84% being singletons. The material sequenced was peripheral blood, taken after recovery from COVID-19. These receptors were collected from a human donor who had recovered from COVID-19.

The V call is TRBV2, the J call TRBJ2-5, with a possible D match to TRBD1 (6 bases). Germline values: CDR1 SNHLY, CDR2 FYNNEI. The CDR3 covers 14 residues. V lost 8 bases and J 2 bases, leaving 15 bases between the germline ends. The CDR3 is CASQYPGQQETQYF. CDR3 nucleotide sequence: TGTGCCAGCCAATACCCGGGACAACAAGAGACCCAGTACTTC.

The V gene is TRBV5-1, the J gene TRBJ1-2; D possibly corresponds to TRBD1 (6 bases). Trimming removed 0 bases from V and 6 bases from J, with 12 bases in between. Germline V gene sequence: CDR1 SGHRS, CDR2 YFSETQ. This CDR3 comprises 14 residues. The CDR3: CASSLDGTSDGYTF. The CDR3 DNA reads TGCGCCAGCAGCTTGGATGGGACATCAGATGGCTACACCTTC. The whole variable domain, filled in from reference TRBV5-1 and TRBJ1-2, reads KAGVTQTPRYLIKTRGQQVTLSCSPISGHRSVSWYQQTPGQGLQFLFEYFSETQRNKGNFPGRFSGRQFSNSRSEMNVSTLELGDSALYLCASSLDGTSDGYTFGSGTRLTVV.

This sequence joins TRBV6-5 and TRBJ1-2; D not certain. This CDR3 region has 15 residues. Trimming cost V 6 bases and J 7 bases, with 21 bases left between them. Germline loops: CDR1 MNHEY, CDR2 SVGAGI. The CDR3 DNA is TGTGCCAGCAGGCCTAGAGGCCTCGCCCCGGTTGGCTACACCTTC. Its translation is CASRPRGLAPVGYTF.

J is TRBJ2-7 and V is TRBV7-9, with D unresolved. The CDR3 loop spans 14 amino acids. Germline CDR1 SEHNR, CDR2 FQNEAQ (reference sequence). With 2 bases removed from V and 2 bases from J, the gap between germline ends came to 10 bases. The CDR3 DNA reads TGTGCCAGCAGCTTAAGATCCCGTCCCTACGAGCAGTACTTC. Translated: CASSLRSRPYEQYF.

The rearrangement joins TRBV2 to TRBJ1-1, with 8 bases lining up with TRBD1. J was trimmed by 3 bases and V by 5 bases; bases with no gene match: 5. CDR3 length: 14 residues. Germline V gene sequence: CDR1 SNHLY, CDR2 FYNNEI. CDR3 sequence (DNA): TGTGCCAGCAGTAGGACAGGGCGGTACACTGAAGCTTTCTTT. Its protein product is CASSRTGRYTEAFF.

Note on this clone: This sample also contains other DNA sequences that code for the same CDR3. The rearrangement links TRBV19 to TRBJ1-2; D is unresolved. This CDR3 region has 14 residues. CDR1 is LNHDA, CDR2 SQIVND, per germline (reference sequence). V dropped 1 base and J dropped 2 bases, with 8 bases sitting between them. This chain's CDR3 is CASSIVRSNYGYTF. The DNA of the CDR3 is TGTGCCAGTAGTATAGTGCGCAGCAACTATGGCTACACCTTC.

This clone occurred a few times. The genes are TRBV6-2 or TRBV6-3 and TRBJ1-2; possibly TRBD1 for D (5 bases). The CDR3 sequence is 14 residues long. Germline CDR1 reads MNHEY; CDR2 reads SVGEGT. Trimming pared 2 bases from V and 4 bases from J, leaving 11 bases between. The CDR3 coding sequence is TGTGCCAGCAGTTACACCCAGGGAGCCTATGGCTACACCTTC. Protein: CASSYTQGAYGYTF.

V gene TRBV7-2 combines with J gene TRBJ2-1, with TRBD2 matching over 14 bases. The CDR3 covers 16 residues. CDR1 SGHTA and CDR2 FQGNSA come from the germline V gene. After removal of 5 bases from V and 10 bases from J, the junction contained 10 bases not matched to a gene. CDR3 protein: CASSNRGTSGRLEQFF. The CDR3 bases are TGTGCCAGCAGCAATAGGGGGACTAGCGGGAGACTAGAGCAGTTCTTC.

The genes are TRBV18 and TRBJ1-1; D gene uncertain. The CDR3 loop spans 18 amino acids. The germline V and J ends were trimmed by 3 bases and 1 base, with 21 bases remaining between them. Germline assignment: CDR1 KGHSH and CDR2 LQKENI. The CDR3 spells CASSPTDLGSSSNTEAFF. In DNA form, the CDR3 reads TGTGCCAGCTCACCCACAGATTTGGGGAGTTCCTCGAACACTGAAGCTTTCTTT.